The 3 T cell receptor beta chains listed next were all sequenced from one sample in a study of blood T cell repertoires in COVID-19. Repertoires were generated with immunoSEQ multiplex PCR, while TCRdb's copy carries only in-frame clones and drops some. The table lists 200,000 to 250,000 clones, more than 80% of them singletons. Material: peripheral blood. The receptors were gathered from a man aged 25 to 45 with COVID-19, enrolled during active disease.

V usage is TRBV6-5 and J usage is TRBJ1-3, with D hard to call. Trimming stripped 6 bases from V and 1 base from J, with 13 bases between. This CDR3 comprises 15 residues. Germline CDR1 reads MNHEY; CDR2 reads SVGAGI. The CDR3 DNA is TGTGCCAGCAGACGAAAGGCGGGGTCTGGAAACACCATATATTTT. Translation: CASRRKAGSGNTIYF.

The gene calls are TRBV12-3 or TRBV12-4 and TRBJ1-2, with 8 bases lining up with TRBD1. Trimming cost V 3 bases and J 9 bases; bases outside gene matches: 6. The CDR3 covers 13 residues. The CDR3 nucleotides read TGTGCCAGCAGTTTGGGGCAGGGGGCTAGCTACACCTTC. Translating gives CASSLGQGASYTF.

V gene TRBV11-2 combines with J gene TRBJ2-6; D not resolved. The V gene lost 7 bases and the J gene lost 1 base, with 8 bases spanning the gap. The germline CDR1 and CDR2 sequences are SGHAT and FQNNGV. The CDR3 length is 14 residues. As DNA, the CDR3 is TGTGCCAGCACCACACTATCTGGGGCCAACGTCCTGACTTTC. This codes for CASTTLSGANVLTF. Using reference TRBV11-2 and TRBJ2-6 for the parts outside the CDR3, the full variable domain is EAGVAQSPRYKIIEKRQSVAFWCNPISGHATLYWYQQILGQGPKLLIQFQNNGVVDDSQLPKDRFSAERLKGVDSTLKIQPAKLEDSAVYLCASTTLSGANVLTFGAGSRLTVL.